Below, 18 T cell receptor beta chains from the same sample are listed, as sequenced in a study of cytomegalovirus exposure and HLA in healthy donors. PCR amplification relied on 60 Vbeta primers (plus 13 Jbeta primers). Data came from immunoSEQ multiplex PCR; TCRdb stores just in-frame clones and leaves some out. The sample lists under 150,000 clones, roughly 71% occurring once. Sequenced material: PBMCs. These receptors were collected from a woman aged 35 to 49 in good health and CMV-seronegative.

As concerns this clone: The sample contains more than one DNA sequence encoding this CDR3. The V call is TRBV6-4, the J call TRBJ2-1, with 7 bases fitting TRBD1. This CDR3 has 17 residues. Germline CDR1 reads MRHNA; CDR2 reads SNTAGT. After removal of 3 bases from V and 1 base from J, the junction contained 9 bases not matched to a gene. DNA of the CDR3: TGTGCCAGCAGTGAAAATGACAGGGTCTTTTCCTACAATGAGCAGTTCTTC. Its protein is CASSENDRVFSYNEQFF.

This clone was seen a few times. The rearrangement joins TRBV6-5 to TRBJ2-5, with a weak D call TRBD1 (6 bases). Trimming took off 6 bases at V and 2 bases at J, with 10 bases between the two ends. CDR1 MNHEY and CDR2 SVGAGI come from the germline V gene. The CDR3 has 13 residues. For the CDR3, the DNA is TGTGCCAGCAGACGGACAGTTCAAGAGACCCAGTACTTC. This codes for CASRRTVQETQYF.

CDR3 sequence (DNA): TGTGCCAGCAGTTACTCGGGACAGGGGGCCCACAATGAGCAGTTCTTC. Translated: CASSYSGQGAHNEQFF. The rearrangement links TRBV6-5 to TRBJ2-1; TRBD1 agrees at 12 bases. V dropped 0 bases and J dropped 5; count of bases not matched to a gene: 2. Germline V lookup: CDR1 MNHEY, CDR2 SVGAGI. There are 16 residues in the CDR3.

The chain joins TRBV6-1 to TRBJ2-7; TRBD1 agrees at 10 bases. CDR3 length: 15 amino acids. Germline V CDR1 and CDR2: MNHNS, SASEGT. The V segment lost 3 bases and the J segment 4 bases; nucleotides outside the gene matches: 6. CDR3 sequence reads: CASSDGTGVRYEQYF. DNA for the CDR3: TGTGCCAGCAGTGATGGGACAGGGGTGAGGTACGAGCAGTACTTC.

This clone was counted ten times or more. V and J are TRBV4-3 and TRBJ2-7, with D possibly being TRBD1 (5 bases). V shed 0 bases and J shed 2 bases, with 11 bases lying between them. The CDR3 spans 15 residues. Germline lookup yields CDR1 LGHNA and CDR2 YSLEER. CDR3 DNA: TGCGCCAGCAGCCAAGAATTGACAGCCACCTACGAGCAGTACTTC. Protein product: CASSQELTATYEQYF.

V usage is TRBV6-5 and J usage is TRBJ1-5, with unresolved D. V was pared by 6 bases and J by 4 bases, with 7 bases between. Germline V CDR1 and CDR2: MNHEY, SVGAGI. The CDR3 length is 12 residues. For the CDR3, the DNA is TGTGCCAGCAGGACAACTAATCAGCCCCAGCATTTT. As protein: CASRTTNQPQHF.

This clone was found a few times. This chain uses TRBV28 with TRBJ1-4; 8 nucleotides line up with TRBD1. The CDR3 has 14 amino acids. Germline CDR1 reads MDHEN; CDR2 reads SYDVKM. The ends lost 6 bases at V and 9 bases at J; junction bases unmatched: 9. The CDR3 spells CASSRTGRSKKLFF. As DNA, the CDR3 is TGTGCCAGCAGCCGGACAGGGCGGTCCAAAAAACTGTTTTTT.

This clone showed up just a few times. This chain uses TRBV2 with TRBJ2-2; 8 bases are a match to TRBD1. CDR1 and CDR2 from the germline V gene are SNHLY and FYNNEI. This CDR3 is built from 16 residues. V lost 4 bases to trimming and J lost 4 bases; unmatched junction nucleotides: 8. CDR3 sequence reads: CASSGGTGSGTGELFF. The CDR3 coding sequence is TGTGCCAGCAGTGGCGGGACAGGCTCGGGCACCGGGGAGCTGTTTTTT.

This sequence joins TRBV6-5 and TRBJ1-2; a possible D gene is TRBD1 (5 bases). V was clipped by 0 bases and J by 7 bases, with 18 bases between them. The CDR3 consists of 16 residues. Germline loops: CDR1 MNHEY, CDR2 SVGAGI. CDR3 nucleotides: TGTGCCAGCAGTTACTCGGTCAATCAGGGTACGGGTGGCTACACCTTC. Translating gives CASSYSVNQGTGGYTF.

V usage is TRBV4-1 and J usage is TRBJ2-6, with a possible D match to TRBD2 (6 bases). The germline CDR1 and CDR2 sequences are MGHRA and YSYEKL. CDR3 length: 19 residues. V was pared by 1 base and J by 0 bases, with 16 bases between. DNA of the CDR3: TGCGCCAGCAGCCAAGGGAGGGCAAAGGCGGCCTCTGGGGCCAACGTCCTGACTTTC. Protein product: CASSQGRAKAASGANVLTF.

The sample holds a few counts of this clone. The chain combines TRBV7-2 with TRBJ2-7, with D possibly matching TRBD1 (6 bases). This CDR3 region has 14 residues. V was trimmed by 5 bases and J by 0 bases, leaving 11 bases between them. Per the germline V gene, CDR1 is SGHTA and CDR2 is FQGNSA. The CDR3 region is CASSRQAGSYEQYF. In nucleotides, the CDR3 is TGTGCCAGCAGCCGACAGGCCGGCTCCTACGAGCAGTACTTC. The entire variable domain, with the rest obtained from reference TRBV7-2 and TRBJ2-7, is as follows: GAGVSQSPSNKVTEKGKDVELRCDPISGHTALYWYRQSLGQGLEFLIYFQGNSAPDKSGLPSDRFSAERTGGSVSTLTIQRTQQEDSAVYLCASSRQAGSYEQYFGPGTRLTVT.

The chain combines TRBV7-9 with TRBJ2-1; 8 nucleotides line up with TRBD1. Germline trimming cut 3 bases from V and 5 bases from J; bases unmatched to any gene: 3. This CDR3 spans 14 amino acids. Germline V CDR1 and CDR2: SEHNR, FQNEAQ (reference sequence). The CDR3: CASSFMDRDNEQFF. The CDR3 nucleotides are TGTGCCAGCAGCTTTATGGACAGGGACAATGAGCAGTTCTTC.

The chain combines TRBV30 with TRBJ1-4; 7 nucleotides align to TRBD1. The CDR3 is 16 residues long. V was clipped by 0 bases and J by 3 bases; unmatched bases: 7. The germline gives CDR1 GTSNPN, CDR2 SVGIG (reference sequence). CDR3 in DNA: TGTGCCTGGAGTGTACACAACAGGGGAGCTAATGAAAAACTGTTTTTT. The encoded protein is CAWSVHNRGANEKLFF.

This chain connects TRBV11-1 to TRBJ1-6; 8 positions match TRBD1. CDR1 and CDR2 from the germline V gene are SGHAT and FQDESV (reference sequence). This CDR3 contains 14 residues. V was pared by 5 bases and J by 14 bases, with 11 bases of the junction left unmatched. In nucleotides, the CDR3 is TGTGCCAGCAGCCATTCAGGGGGCGCATCGGCCCTCCACTTT. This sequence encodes CASSHSGGASALHF.

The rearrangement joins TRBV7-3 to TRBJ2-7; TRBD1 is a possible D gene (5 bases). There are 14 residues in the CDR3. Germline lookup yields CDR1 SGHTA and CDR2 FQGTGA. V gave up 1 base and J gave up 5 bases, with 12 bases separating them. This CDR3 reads CASSLKAGYDEQYF. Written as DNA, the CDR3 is TGTGCCAGCAGCTTAAAGGCAGGGTACGACGAGCAGTACTTC.

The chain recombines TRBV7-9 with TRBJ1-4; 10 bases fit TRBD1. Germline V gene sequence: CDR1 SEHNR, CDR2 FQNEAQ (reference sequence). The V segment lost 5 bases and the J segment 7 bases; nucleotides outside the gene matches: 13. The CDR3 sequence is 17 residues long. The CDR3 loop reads CASSASDRGLFGEKLFF. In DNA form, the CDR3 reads TGTGCCAGCAGCGCCTCGGACAGGGGGTTATTTGGTGAAAAACTGTTTTTT.

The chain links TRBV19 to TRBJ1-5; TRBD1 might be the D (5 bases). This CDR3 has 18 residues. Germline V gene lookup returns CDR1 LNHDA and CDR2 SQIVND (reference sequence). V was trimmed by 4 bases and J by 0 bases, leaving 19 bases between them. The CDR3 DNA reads TGTGCCAGTAGTACCCCCCACCGGGGAGGGGATAGCAATCAGCCCCAGCATTTT. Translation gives CASSTPHRGGDSNQPQHF.

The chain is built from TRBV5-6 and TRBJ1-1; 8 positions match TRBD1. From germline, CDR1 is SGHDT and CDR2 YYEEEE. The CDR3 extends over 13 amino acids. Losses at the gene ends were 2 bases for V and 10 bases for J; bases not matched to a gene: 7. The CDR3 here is CASSFQGAHTAFF. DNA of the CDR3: TGTGCCAGCAGCTTCCAGGGGGCGCATACAGCTTTCTTT.